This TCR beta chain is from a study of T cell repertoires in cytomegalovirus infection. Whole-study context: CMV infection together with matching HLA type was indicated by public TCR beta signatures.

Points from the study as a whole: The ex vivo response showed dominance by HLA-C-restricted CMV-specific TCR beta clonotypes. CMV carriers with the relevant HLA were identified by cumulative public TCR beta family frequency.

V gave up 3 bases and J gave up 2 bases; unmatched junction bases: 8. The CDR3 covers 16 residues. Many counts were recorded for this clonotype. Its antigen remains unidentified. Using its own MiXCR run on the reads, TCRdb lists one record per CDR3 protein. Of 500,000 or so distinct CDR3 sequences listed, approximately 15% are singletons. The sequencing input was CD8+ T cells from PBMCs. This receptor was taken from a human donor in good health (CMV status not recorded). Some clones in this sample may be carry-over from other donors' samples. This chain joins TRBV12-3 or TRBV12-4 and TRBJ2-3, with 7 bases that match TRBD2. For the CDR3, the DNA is TGTGCCAGCAGTTTTGCGTCGGGGACTATCACAGATACGCAGTATTTT. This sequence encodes CASSFASGTITDTQYF.